Following are 7 T cell receptor beta chains from one sample sequenced in a study of PD-1 blockade in classical Hodgkin lymphoma. Here immunoSEQ multiplex PCR was the method, and the copy in TCRdb shows in-frame clones only, minus some. The sample consists of about 98,000 clones, 80% to 95% of them appearing once. All patients relapsed after autologous stem cell transplantation, and brentuximab vedotin exposure varied. The sample was peripheral blood mononuclear cells (PBMCs), taken at baseline. The receptors come from a human donor with classical Hodgkin lymphoma.

The chain's CDR3 is CASSQEGLRDTEAFF. CDR3 in DNA: TGCGCCAGCAGCCAAGAAGGCTTACGGGACACTGAAGCTTTCTTT. The genes are TRBV4-1 and TRBJ1-1, with unresolved D. This CDR3 comprises 15 residues. The germline V and J ends were trimmed by 0 bases and 3 bases, with 11 bases remaining between them. Germline-derived CDR1 and CDR2 are MGHRA and YSYEKL.

The V and J genes are TRBV28 and TRBJ2-1, with 9 bases lining up with TRBD2. V dropped 3 bases and J dropped 6; count of bases not matched to a gene: 9. The CDR3 covers 16 residues. Germline assignment: CDR1 MDHEN and CDR2 SYDVKM. DNA for the CDR3: TGTGCCAGCAGTTTGGGGGCGGGAGGGCCTTTCAATGAGCAGTTCTTC. It yields the protein CASSLGAGGPFNEQFF.

The chain has TRBV19 and TRBJ1-4; D unclear. Per the germline V gene, CDR1 is LNHDA and CDR2 is SQIVND (reference sequence). This CDR3 has 11 residues. V lost 5 bases, J lost 7 bases, and 5 bases lay in between. CDR3 in DNA: TGTGCCAGTAGTTGGGGTGAAAAACTGTTTTTT. Translation gives CASSWGEKLFF.

V usage is TRBV28 and J usage is TRBJ1-1, with D uncertain. Trimming left V 8 bases short and J 4 bases short, with 20 bases between. CDR1 MDHEN and CDR2 SYDVKM come from the germline V gene. This CDR3 has 15 residues. CDR3 in amino acids: CASLPKNPGVTEAFF. CDR3 in DNA: TGTGCCAGCCTTCCCAAAAATCCGGGCGTCACTGAAGCTTTCTTT. The full variable domain, rest sourced from reference TRBV28 and TRBJ1-1, is DVKVTQSSRYLVKRTGEKVFLECVQDMDHENMFWYRQDPGLGLRLIYFSYDVKMKEKGDIPEGYSVSREKKERFSLILESASTNQTSMYLCASLPKNPGVTEAFFGQGTRLTVV.

This clone has only one observation. The rearrangement uses TRBV5-3 and TRBJ1-5; 7 bases agree with TRBD1. TRBV5-3 counts as an open reading frame of uncertain function. CDR3 length: 16 residues. The V and J ends lost 4 bases and 1 base, in that order; junction bases with no gene match: 8. CDR3 amino acids: CARSPYDRASNQPQHF. The CDR3 coding sequence is TGTGCCAGAAGCCCCTACGACAGGGCGAGCAATCAGCCCCAGCATTTT.

This sequence joins TRBV28 and TRBJ1-1, with 10 nucleotides matching TRBD1. Germline V CDR1 and CDR2: MDHEN, SYDVKM. The CDR3 has 20 amino acids. Trimming cost V 5 bases and J 0 bases; bases outside gene matches: 18. The CDR3 spells CASSISRDRGHNRMNTEAFF. The CDR3 DNA sequence: TGTGCCAGCAGTATTAGCCGGGACAGGGGACATAACCGCATGAACACTGAAGCTTTCTTT. The whole variable domain, remainder taken from reference TRBV28 and TRBJ1-1, is DVKVTQSSRYLVKRTGEKVFLECVQDMDHENMFWYRQDPGLGLRLIYFSYDVKMKEKGDIPEGYSVSREKKERFSLILESASTNQTSMYLCASSISRDRGHNRMNTEAFFGQGTRLTVV.

The gene calls are TRBV10-2 and TRBJ1-1, with 7 positions matching TRBD1. In germline, CDR1 is WSHSY, CDR2 SAAADI. Unmatched junction bases numbered 12, after V lost 6 bases and J lost 8 bases. The CDR3 loop spans 14 amino acids. The CDR3 region has the DNA TGCGCCAGCAGCCCCATGAGGGGGCTCGCGGAAGCTTTCTTT. As protein: CASSPMRGLAEAFF.